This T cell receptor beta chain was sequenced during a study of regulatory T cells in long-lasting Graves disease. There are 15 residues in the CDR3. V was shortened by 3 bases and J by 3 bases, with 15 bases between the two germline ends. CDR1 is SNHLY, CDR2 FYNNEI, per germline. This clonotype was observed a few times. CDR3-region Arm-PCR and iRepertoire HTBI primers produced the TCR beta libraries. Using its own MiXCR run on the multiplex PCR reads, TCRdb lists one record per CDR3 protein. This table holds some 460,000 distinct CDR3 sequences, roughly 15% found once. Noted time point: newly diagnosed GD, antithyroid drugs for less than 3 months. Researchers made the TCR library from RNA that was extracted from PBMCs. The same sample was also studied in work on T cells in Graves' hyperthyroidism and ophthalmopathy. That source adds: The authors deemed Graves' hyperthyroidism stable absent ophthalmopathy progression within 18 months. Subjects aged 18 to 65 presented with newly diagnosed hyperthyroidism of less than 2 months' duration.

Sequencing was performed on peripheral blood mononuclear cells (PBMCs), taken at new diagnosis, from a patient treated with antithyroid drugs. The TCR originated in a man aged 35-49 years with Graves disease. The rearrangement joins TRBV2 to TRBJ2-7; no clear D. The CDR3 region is CASSDTSANHYEQYF. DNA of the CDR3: TGTGCCAGCAGTGATACCAGTGCGAACCACTACGAGCAGTACTTC.